Sequencing of this T cell receptor (beta chain) was carried out in a study of T-cell reconstitution after alpha-beta-depleted transplantation in children. The CDR3 is 12 amino acids. Unmatched junction bases numbered 4, after V lost 4 bases and J lost 6 bases. Germline assignment: CDR1 DFQATT and CDR2 SNEGSKA (reference sequence). There are a few counts of this clonotype. Unique molecular identifiers tagged the TCRbeta library. From the PCR reads, TCRdb called clonotypes with MiXCR, one entry per CDR3 protein. This table has just under 550,000 distinct CDR3 sequences, approximately 20% appearing once.

Sequenced here: PBMCs from the stem cell graft donor, sampled from the stem cell graft. V gene TRBV20-1 combines with J gene TRBJ1-2; 8 positions agree with TRBD1. The source of this sequence is a human donor who donated a stem cell graft to a child with acute lymphoblastic leukemia. In nucleotides, the CDR3 is TGCAGTGCTATCACAGGGGGGAATGGCTACACCTTC. This gives the protein CSAITGGNGYTF.